This TCR beta chain was observed in a study of metastatic and nonmetastatic thyroid tumors. Nobody among the patients had been given any treatment before thyroid surgery. TCRdb re-called the PCR reads via MiXCR. The table records tens of thousands of clones, 15% to 20% of them present only once. The V end lost 3 bases, the J end lost 8 bases, and 8 bases lay between the germline ends. The CDR3 loop spans 11 amino acids. Germline V gene sequence: CDR1 SGHDT, CDR2 YYEEEE. The rearrangement joins TRBV5-6 to TRBJ1-1; D gene uncertain. The sequence was collected from a male donor with papillary thyroid cancer or a benign thyroid nodule (not recorded which). Some clones in this sample may be carry-over from other donors' samples. Source material: blood. CDR3 nucleotides: TGTGCCAGCAGCTCATTATACGAAGCTTTCTTT. Residues: CASSSLYEAFF.